These 23 T cell receptor beta chains were all obtained from the same sample, sequenced in a study of CD4 T cells in relation to SARS-CoV-2 and coronaviruses. This table comes from immunoSEQ multiplex PCR, and its TCRdb copy is limited to in-frame clones, with some not included. The sample carries 20,000 to 30,000 clones, over 65% recorded once. Their specific antigens are unknown. The unexposed donors gave CD4+ T cells in 2011-2018, prior to COVID-19. CD4+ T cells were isolated from the cells after nine to eleven days of culture. The sequenced sample was CD4+ T cells from PBMCs, cultured in vitro. The receptors were sampled from a human donor in good health.

CDR3 DNA sequence: TGTGCTAGTGGTTGGGGGGAGCGGGAGCAGGATGAGCAGTTCTTC. Translation gives CASGWGEREQDEQFF. The chain is built from TRBV12-5 and TRBJ2-1, with 8 positions matching TRBD2. Germline CDR1 is LGHNT and CDR2 is FRNRAP. CDR3 length: 15 residues. V lost 4 bases, J lost 8 bases, and 10 bases stayed unmatched.

The rearrangement uses TRBV29-1 and TRBJ1-5, with D possibly being TRBD1 (6 bases). The CDR3 is 13 residues long. The germline gives CDR1 SQVTM, CDR2 ANQGSEA. V shed 4 bases and J shed 4 bases, with 11 bases lying between them. The CDR3 protein is CSVGTDLNQPQHF. The CDR3 DNA reads TGCAGCGTTGGGACAGATTTAAATCAGCCCCAGCATTTT.

The gene calls are TRBV6-6 and TRBJ1-3; no definite D call. Trimming pared 5 bases from V and 4 bases from J, leaving 9 bases between. This CDR3 region has 13 residues. Germline V gives CDR1 MNHNY, CDR2 SVGAGI (reference sequence). The CDR3 here is CASSQTEGNTIYF. CDR3 nucleotide sequence: TGTGCCAGCAGTCAAACAGAAGGAAACACCATATATTTT.

The chain is built from TRBV11-2 and TRBJ1-1; the D gene is possibly TRBD1 (5 bases). Germline CDR1 and CDR2: SGHAT and FQNNGV. This CDR3 region has 15 residues. V was cut by 3 bases and J by 4 bases, with 15 bases left in between. The CDR3: CASSLGLREGTEAFF. The DNA for the CDR3 is TGTGCCAGCAGCTTGGGTCTCAGGGAAGGCACTGAAGCTTTCTTT.

This chain joins TRBV6-6 and TRBJ2-3, with 10 positions matching TRBD2. The V gene end was trimmed by 5 bases and the J gene end by 4 bases; junction bases not matched to a gene: 6. CDR3 length: 15 amino acids. Per germline, CDR1 MNHNY and CDR2 SVGAGI (reference sequence). The CDR3 spells CASSPSSGSADTQYF. The CDR3 DNA is TGTGCCAGCAGTCCCTCTAGCGGGAGTGCAGATACGCAGTATTTT.

The rearrangement uses TRBV30 and TRBJ1-4; 8 bases are a match to TRBD1. After removal of 3 bases from V and 8 bases from J, the junction contained 2 bases not matched to a gene. Germline loops: CDR1 GTSNPN, CDR2 SVGIG (reference sequence). The CDR3 consists of 12 residues. The CDR3 DNA sequence: TGTGCCTGGAGCCAGGGGGCAGAAAAACTGTTTTTT. This codes for CAWSQGAEKLFF.

This chain connects TRBV19 to TRBJ2-6, with a possible D match to TRBD1 (6 bases). CDR1 and CDR2 (germline): LNHDA, SQIVND (reference sequence). CDR3 length equals 16 residues. V lost 4 bases to trimming and J lost 0 bases, with 10 bases between them. The CDR3 DNA sequence: TGTGCCAGTAGTACAAAACAGGGCTCTGGGGCCAACGTCCTGACTTTC. Protein product: CASSTKQGSGANVLTF.

The chain is built from TRBV5-4 and TRBJ2-5; 10 bases fit TRBD1. The trim removed 4 bases at V and 4 bases at J, leaving 4 bases unmatched. CDR1 and CDR2 (germline): SGHNT, YYREEE (reference sequence). This CDR3 has 14 residues. CDR3 in amino acids: CASSVDRGRETQYF. The CDR3 nucleotides read TGTGCCAGCAGCGTCGACAGGGGGCGAGAGACCCAGTACTTC.

The chain uses TRBV28 and TRBJ2-7; TRBD2 matches 9 bases. CDR3 length: 16 amino acids. The junction had 12 bases not matched to a gene; V was cut back by 5 bases and J by 4 bases. The germline gives CDR1 MDHEN, CDR2 SYDVKM. The CDR3 nucleotides are TGTGCCAGCAGTCTACTCACGACTAGCGGAGAATACGAGCAGTACTTC. Its protein product is CASSLLTTSGEYEQYF.

This clone was detected only a few times. The chain couples TRBV11-2 to TRBJ2-1, with TRBD2 identical over 9 bases. From germline, CDR1 is SGHAT and CDR2 FQNNGV. The J segment lost 8 bases and the V segment lost 3 bases, leaving 8 bases of the junction unmatched. CDR3 length: 15 residues. The CDR3 sequence: CASSLAGGPWDEQFF. The DNA of the CDR3 is TGTGCCAGCAGCTTGGCGGGAGGGCCATGGGATGAGCAGTTCTTC.

The chain is built from TRBV6-2 or TRBV6-3 and TRBJ1-2; 7 nucleotides align to TRBD1. This CDR3 is 14 amino acids long. The junction had 5 bases not matched to a gene; V was cut back by 5 bases and J by 2 bases. Germline-derived CDR1 and CDR2 are MNHEY and SVGEGT. CDR3 sequence (DNA): TGTGCCAGCAGTCCAGGGGGGGCAAACTATGGCTACACCTTC. Translation gives CASSPGGANYGYTF.

This clone was counted only a few times. The V gene is TRBV2, the J gene TRBJ1-2; no reliable D call. From germline, CDR1 is SNHLY and CDR2 FYNNEI. The V end was cut by 11 bases, the J end by 2 bases, with 9 bases between. The CDR3 is made up of 11 amino acids. The CDR3, as DNA: TGTGCCGGCCATGGGAACTATGGCTACACCTTC. Amino acid sequence: CAGHGNYGYTF.

This chain connects TRBV18 to TRBJ2-1, with TRBD2 matching over 15 bases. This CDR3 is 17 amino acids long. Germline V gene data show CDR1 as KGHSH and CDR2 as LQKENI. J gave up 8 bases and V 2 bases, and 7 bases lay outside the gene matches. CDR3 residues: CASSPVGLAGGGDEQFF. DNA of the CDR3: TGTGCCAGCTCACCAGTGGGACTAGCGGGAGGAGGGGATGAGCAGTTCTTC.

The chain carries TRBV5-1 and TRBJ2-7, with TRBD1 identical over 10 bases. J gave up 6 bases and V 1 base, and 16 bases lay outside the gene matches. Germline values: CDR1 SGHRS, CDR2 YFSETQ. The CDR3 extends over 18 amino acids. The CDR3 is CASSLRVTGGAAGGEQYF. The CDR3 nucleotides read TGCGCCAGCAGCTTGCGCGTGACAGGGGGCGCCGCGGGGGGCGAGCAGTACTTC.

The genes are TRBV19 and TRBJ1-6; 7 nucleotides align to TRBD1. Germline lookup yields CDR1 LNHDA and CDR2 SQIVND (reference sequence). The CDR3 runs to 14 residues. Losses at the gene ends were 7 bases for V and 7 bases for J; bases not matched to a gene: 7. The CDR3 sequence: CASTLTGLNSPLHF. The CDR3 DNA is TGTGCCAGTACGCTGACAGGGCTAAATTCACCCCTCCACTTT.

V gene TRBV11-2 combines with J gene TRBJ1-2; TRBD1 is a possible D gene (5 bases). The germline gives CDR1 SGHAT, CDR2 FQNNGV. Trimming removed 6 bases at V and 1 base at J, with 12 bases between. The CDR3 spans 14 residues. The CDR3 sequence: CASSSMGGNYGYTF. The CDR3 DNA reads as TGTGCCAGCAGTTCAATGGGGGGTAACTATGGCTACACCTTC.

V gene TRBV27 combines with J gene TRBJ2-1, with TRBD2 matching over 15 bases. With 5 bases clipped from V and 7 bases from J, the junction kept 3 bases outside the gene matches. The germline CDR1 and CDR2 sequences are MNHEY and SMNVEV (reference sequence). The CDR3 is 15 residues long. Written as DNA, the CDR3 is TGTGCCAGCAGTCTCGGACTAGCGGGAGGGAATGAGCAGTTCTTC. Amino acid sequence: CASSLGLAGGNEQFF.

CDR3 protein: CASSQDLGDRGHGEQYF. Written as DNA, the CDR3 is TGCGCCAGCAGCCAAGACCTTGGGGACAGGGGGCATGGCGAGCAGTACTTC. V is TRBV4-1 and J is TRBJ2-7; 12 bases line up with TRBD1. Trimming at V came to 0 bases and at J to 6 bases, leaving 9 bases not matched to a gene. The CDR3 runs 17 residues. Germline CDR1 is MGHRA and CDR2 is YSYEKL.

This clone was seen just once. V is TRBV5-4 and J is TRBJ2-3; 7 positions agree with TRBD2. Germline V gene data show CDR1 as SGHNT and CDR2 as YYREEE (reference sequence). With 2 bases clipped from V and 0 bases from J, the junction kept 6 bases outside the gene matches. CDR3 length: 16 amino acids. CDR3 nucleotides: TGTGCCAGCAGCTTATCGCCTAGCGGTAGCACAGATACGCAGTATTTT. It translates to CASSLSPSGSTDTQYF.

This chain joins TRBV5-1 and TRBJ2-3; 13 nucleotides align to TRBD2. CDR1 is SGHRS, CDR2 YFSETQ, per germline. The CDR3 contains 15 residues. V was pared by 4 bases and J by 6 bases, with 5 bases of the junction left unmatched. The CDR3 sequence: CASSPSGLAGDTQYF. CDR3 nucleotides: TGCGCCAGCAGCCCGTCGGGACTAGCGGGGGATACGCAGTATTTT. Filled out from reference TRBV5-1 and TRBJ2-3, the complete variable domain reads KAGVTQTPRYLIKTRGQQVTLSCSPISGHRSVSWYQQTPGQGLQFLFEYFSETQRNKGNFPGRFSGRQFSNSRSEMNVSTLELGDSALYLCASSPSGLAGDTQYFGPGTRLTVL.

The chain uses TRBV30 and TRBJ2-5; 8 nucleotides line up with TRBD1. The CDR3 covers 13 residues. Trimming took 3 bases from V and 2 from J; bases not matched to a gene: 2. CDR1 GTSNPN and CDR2 SVGIG come from the germline V gene (reference sequence). CDR3 DNA: TGTGCCTGGAGCGGACAGGGTCAAGAGACCCAGTACTTC. Protein product: CAWSGQGQETQYF.

The chain joins TRBV6-5 to TRBJ2-1, with 8 bases matching TRBD1. Germline CDR1 and CDR2: MNHEY and SVGAGI. The CDR3 runs 13 residues. V was pared by 5 bases and J by 8 bases, with 5 bases of the junction left unmatched. CDR3 in DNA: TGTGCCAGCAGTCCGGACAGGGCTGATGAGCAGTTCTTC. Encoded protein: CASSPDRADEQFF.

The table lists this clone with a few counts. The chain combines TRBV27 with TRBJ1-1; D ambiguous. Germline values: CDR1 MNHEY, CDR2 SMNVEV (reference sequence). V was pared by 5 bases and J by 11 bases, with 15 bases between. This CDR3 is built from 12 residues. In DNA form, the CDR3 reads TGTGCCAGCAGTGGCTCGCCCCCCGAGGCTTTCTTT. Protein product: CASSGSPPEAFF.